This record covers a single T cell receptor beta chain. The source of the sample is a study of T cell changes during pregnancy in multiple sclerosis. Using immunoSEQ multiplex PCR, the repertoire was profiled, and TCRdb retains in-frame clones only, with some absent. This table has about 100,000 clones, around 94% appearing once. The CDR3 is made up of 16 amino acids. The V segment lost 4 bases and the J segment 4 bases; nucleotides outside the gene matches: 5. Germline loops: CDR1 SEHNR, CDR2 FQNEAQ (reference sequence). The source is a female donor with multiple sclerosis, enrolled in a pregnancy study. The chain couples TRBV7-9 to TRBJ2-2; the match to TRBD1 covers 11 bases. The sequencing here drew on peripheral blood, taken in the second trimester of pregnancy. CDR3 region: CASSSSGTGGTGELFF. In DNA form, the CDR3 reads TGTGCCAGCAGCTCATCCGGGACAGGGGGCACCGGGGAGCTGTTTTTT.